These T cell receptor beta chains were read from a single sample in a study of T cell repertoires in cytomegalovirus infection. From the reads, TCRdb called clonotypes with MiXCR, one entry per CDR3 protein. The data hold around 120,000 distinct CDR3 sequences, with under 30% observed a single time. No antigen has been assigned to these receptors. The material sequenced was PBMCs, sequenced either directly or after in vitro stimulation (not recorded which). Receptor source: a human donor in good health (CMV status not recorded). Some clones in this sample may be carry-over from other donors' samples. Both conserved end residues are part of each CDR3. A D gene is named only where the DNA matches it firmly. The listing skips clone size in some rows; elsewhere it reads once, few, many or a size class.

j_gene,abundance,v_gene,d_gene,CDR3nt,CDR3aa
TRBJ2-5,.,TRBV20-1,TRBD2,TGCAGTTCGGGGACGGGAGGCAGGGAGACCCAGTACTTC,CSSGTGGRETQYF
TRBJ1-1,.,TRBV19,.,TGTGCCAGTACAATGAAGGCCGGACATGAAGCTTTCTTT,CASTMKAGHEAFF
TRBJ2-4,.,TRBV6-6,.,TGTGCCAGCAGTTACCCACGGGACAACTTAAACATTCAGTACTTC,CASSYPRDNLNIQYF
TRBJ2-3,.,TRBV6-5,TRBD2,TGTGCCAGCAGTTACTCCTTAGCGGGAGCGACGAGTACGCAGTATTTT,CASSYSLAGATSTQYF
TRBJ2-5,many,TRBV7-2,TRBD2,TGTGCCAGCAGCTCACTCGGGGTAGCGGGATTTGTAGAGACCCAGTACTTC,CASSSLGVAGFVETQYF
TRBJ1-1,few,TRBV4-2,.,TGTGCCAGCAGCCCAGATGGTATCACTGAAGCTTTCTTT,CASSPDGITEAFF
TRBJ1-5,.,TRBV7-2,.,TGTGCCAGCAGCTCCCGTTGGGGCATCCCACAACATCAGCCCCAGCATTTT,CASSSRWGIPQHQPQHF
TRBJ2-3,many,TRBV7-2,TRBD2,TGTGCCAGCAGCCACGGACTAGCGGGTTACACAGATACGCAGTATTTT,CASSHGLAGYTDTQYF
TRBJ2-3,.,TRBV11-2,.,TGTGCCAGCAGCGTTCGATTGGGTACAGATACGCAGTATTTT,CASSVRLGTDTQYF
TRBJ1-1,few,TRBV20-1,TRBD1,TGCAGTGCTAGACCGGACAGGGGGGTGAGAACTGAAGCTTTCTTT,CSARPDRGVRTEAFF
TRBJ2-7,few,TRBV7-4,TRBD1,TGTGCCAGCAGCTTTCGACAGGGCTACGAGCAGTACTTC,CASSFRQGYEQYF
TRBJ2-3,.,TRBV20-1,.,TGCAGTGCTAGAGATGAGCGGGCGACAGATACGCAGTATTTT,CSARDERATDTQYF
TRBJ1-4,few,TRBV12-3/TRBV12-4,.,TGTGCCAGCAGTCCCGGCCTTGAAAAACTGTTTTTT,CASSPGLEKLFF
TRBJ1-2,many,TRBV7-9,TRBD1,TGTGCCAGCAGCACCGGGACAGGGCAGGGCTACACCTTC,CASSTGTGQGYTF
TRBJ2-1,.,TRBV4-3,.,TGCGCCAGCAGCCAGCCATCGGGAGTTGAGCAGTTCTTC,CASSQPSGVEQFF
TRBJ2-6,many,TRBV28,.,TGTGCCAGCAGTTTAAGGGCAGGCTTAGGGACTGGGGCCAACGTCCTGACTTTC,CASSLRAGLGTGANVLTF
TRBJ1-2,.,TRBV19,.,TGTGCCAGTAGTATAGCGGGGGGGTCCCCCGCGCCAGGCTACACCTTC,CASSIAGGSPAPGYTF
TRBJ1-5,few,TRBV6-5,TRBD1,TGTGCCAGCAGTTACTCCAGGGGGGGACAGCCCCAGCATTTT,CASSYSRGGQPQHF
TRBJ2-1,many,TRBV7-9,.,TGTGCCAGCAGCTTAAGTGACCCCTACGAGCAGTTCTTC,CASSLSDPYEQFF
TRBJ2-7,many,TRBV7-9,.,TGTGCCAGCAGCCAGGGCTCCTACGAGCAGTACTTC,CASSQGSYEQYF
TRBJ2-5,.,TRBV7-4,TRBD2,TGTGCCAGCAGCTTTGCGGGAGGCGGTTGTGAGACCCAGTACTTC,CASSFAGGGCETQYF
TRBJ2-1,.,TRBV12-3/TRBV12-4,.,TGTGCCAGCGGTCGGACAGAGGTAAATGAGCAGTTCTTC,CASGRTEVNEQFF
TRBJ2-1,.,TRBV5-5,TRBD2,TGTGCCAGCAGCTTGGCCACCTTGACTAGCGGGAAAAGGAATGAGCAGTTCTTC,CASSLATLTSGKRNEQFF
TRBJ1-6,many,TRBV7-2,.,TGTGCCAGCAGCTTAGTTCCACCCCTCCACTTT,CASSLVPPLHF
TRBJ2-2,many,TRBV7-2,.,TGTGCCAGCAGCTTAGCCTCGGGAGTCCCCGGGGAGCTGTTTTTT,CASSLASGVPGELFF
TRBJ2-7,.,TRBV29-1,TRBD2,TGCAGCGTTGAGGAACTAGCGGGTTCCGAGCAGTACTTC,CSVEELAGSEQYF
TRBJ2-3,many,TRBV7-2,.,TGTGCCAGCAGCTTAGCCTCAGGCCGCTCAGCGGTGGGGACAGATACGCAGTATTTT,CASSLASGRSAVGTDTQYF
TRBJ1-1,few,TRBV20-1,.,TGCAGTGCTAGTGGCGAGGCTGAAGCTTTCTTT,CSASGEAEAFF
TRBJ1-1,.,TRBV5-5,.,TGTGCCAGCAGCTTGATGTCCCGCCTACAGGGAGGTAAAGCTTTCTTT,CASSLMSRLQGGKAFF
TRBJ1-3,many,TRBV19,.,TGTGCCAGTAGTATGAGTGGAAACACCATATATTTT,CASSMSGNTIYF
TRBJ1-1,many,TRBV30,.,TGTGCCTGGAGCCGGACGGCCAACACTGAAGCTTTCTTT,CAWSRTANTEAFF
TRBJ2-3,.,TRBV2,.,TGTGCCAGCAGTGAATGGGTGGGCACAGATACGCAGTATTTT,CASSEWVGTDTQYF
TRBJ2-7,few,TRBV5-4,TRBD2,TGTGCCAGCAGCCCTCCCGGGACTAGCGCTAGAGACGAGCAGTACTTC,CASSPPGTSARDEQYF
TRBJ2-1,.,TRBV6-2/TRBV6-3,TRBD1,TGTGCCAGCCGTGACAGGGACCATGAGCAGTTCTTC,CASRDRDHEQFF
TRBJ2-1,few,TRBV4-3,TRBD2,TGCGCCAGCAGCCAAGAAGAAGGACTAGGATACAATGAGCAGTTCTTC,CASSQEEGLGYNEQFF
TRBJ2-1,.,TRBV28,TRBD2,TGTGCCAGCAGTTCCGGGACTATTTACAATGAGCAGTTCTTC,CASSSGTIYNEQFF
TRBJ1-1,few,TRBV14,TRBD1,TGTGCCAGCAGCCAACGGACAGGGAAGGACACTGAAGCTTTCTTT,CASSQRTGKDTEAFF
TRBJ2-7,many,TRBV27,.,TGTGCCAGCAGTACGGCGGACAGAGGGACCTACGAGCAGTACTTC,CASSTADRGTYEQYF
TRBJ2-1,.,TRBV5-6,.,TGTGCCAGCAGCTACTACTACCCGACCTACAATGAGCAGTTCTTC,CASSYYYPTYNEQFF
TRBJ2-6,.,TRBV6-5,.,TGTGCCAGTCGGGACTTCAGCTCTGGGGCCAACGTCCTGACTTTC,CASRDFSSGANVLTF
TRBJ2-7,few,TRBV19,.,TGTGCCAGTAGTGGAGGGAACTACGAGCAGTACTTC,CASSGGNYEQYF
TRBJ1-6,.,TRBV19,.,TGTGCCAGTAGTATAGGAGGGGTCTCCTATAATTCACCCCTCCACTTT,CASSIGGVSYNSPLHF
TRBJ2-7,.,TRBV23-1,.,TGCGCCAGCAGTCACAACTCCTCGGAGGACGAGCAGTACTTC,CASSHNSSEDEQYF
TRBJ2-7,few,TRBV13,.,TGTGCCAGCAGCCCGACGAGAGACGGCTACGAGCAGTACTTC,CASSPTRDGYEQYF
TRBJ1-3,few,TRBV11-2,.,TGTGCCAGCAGCTTGACAGCAAATGGAAACACCATATATTTT,CASSLTANGNTIYF
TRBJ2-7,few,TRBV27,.,TGTGCCAGCAGCCCCGGATGGCCCAATACCTACGAGCAGTACTTC,CASSPGWPNTYEQYF
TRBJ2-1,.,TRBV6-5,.,TGTGCCAGCAGGACGATCCGAACCGGACAGTCTTACAATGAGCAGTTCTTC,CASRTIRTGQSYNEQFF
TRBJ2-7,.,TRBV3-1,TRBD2,TGTGCCAGCAGCCAAGAATCGATCGGGAGGGCCGCCTACGAGCAGTACTTC,CASSQESIGRAAYEQYF
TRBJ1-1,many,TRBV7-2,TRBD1,TGTGCCAACCGACAGGGGCCGAACACTGAAGCTTTCTTT,CANRQGPNTEAFF
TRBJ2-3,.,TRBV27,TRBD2,TGTGCCAGCAGCCGGACTAGCACGGATACGCAGTATTTT,CASSRTSTDTQYF
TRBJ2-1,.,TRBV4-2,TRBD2,TGTGCCAGCAGCCAAGTGGGACTAGCGGGCGGCGGGGCAAATGAGCAGTTCTTC,CASSQVGLAGGGANEQFF
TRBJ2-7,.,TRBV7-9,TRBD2,TGTGCCAGCAGCTCCGGGACTAGCTCCTACGAGCAGTACTTC,CASSSGTSSYEQYF
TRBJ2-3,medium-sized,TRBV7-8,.,TGTGCCAGCAGCTTAGGAGCCGGGACAAGCACAGATACGCAGTATTTT,CASSLGAGTSTDTQYF
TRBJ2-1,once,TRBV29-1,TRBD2,TGCAGCGTCGGACTAGAGGTATATGAGCAGTTCTTC,CSVGLEVYEQFF
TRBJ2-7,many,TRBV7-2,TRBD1,TGTGCCAGCAGTCCGGGACAGGACTACGAGCAGTACTTC,CASSPGQDYEQYF
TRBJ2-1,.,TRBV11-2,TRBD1,TGTGCCAGCAGCCGGGACAGCCTCTCCTACAATGAGCAGTTCTTC,CASSRDSLSYNEQFF
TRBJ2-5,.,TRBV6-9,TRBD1,TGTGCCAGCTGCGAACACTGGGACAGGCCCAAGACCCAGTACTTC,CASCEHWDRPKTQYF
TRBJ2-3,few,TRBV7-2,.,TGTGCCAGCAGCTTAGATTCTGGTCCTAGCACAGATACGCAGTATTTT,CASSLDSGPSTDTQYF